This is a list of T cell receptor beta chains from one sample in a study of T cell changes during pregnancy in multiple sclerosis. The assay was immunoSEQ multiplex PCR, and TCRdb's table has in-frame clones only and misses some. The data hold tens of thousands of clones, with roughly 93% observed a single time. The sample here was peripheral blood, taken in the third trimester of pregnancy. The receptors here all came from a female donor in good health, enrolled as a control in a pregnancy study. CDR3s include the opening cysteine and the closing phenylalanine or tryptophan. D genes are given only for firm matches. Expanded clones are given a class, and other clones once, few, many or no size at all.

cdr3_length: 15; v_call: TRBV13; d_call: -; clone_size: -; j_call: TRBJ1-1; cdr3_nt: TGTGCCAGCATCAACCTCGGGGTTAAGGACACTGAAGCTTTCTTT; cdr3_aa: CASINLGVKDTEAFF
cdr3_length: 13; v_call: TRBV5-1; d_call: TRBD2; clone_size: -; j_call: TRBJ2-1; cdr3_nt: TGCGCCAGCTCAGCGGGATCTTCGGGTGAGCAGTTCTTC; cdr3_aa: CASSAGSSGEQFF
cdr3_length: 16; v_call: TRBV30; d_call: -; clone_size: -; j_call: TRBJ1-2; cdr3_nt: TGTGCCTGGAGTAAGCCAGGGGCCCCTTCTAACTATGGCTACACCTTC; cdr3_aa: CAWSKPGAPSNYGYTF
cdr3_length: 14; v_call: TRBV5-4; d_call: TRBD1; clone_size: -; j_call: TRBJ2-3; cdr3_nt: TGTGCCAGCAGCGAGGGACAGGGAATTGGTACGCAGTATTTT; cdr3_aa: CASSEGQGIGTQYF
cdr3_length: 14; v_call: TRBV14; d_call: TRBD2; clone_size: -; j_call: TRBJ2-1; cdr3_nt: TGTGCCAGCAGCCAAGTGTCGGCTAGCGGGGAGCAGTTCTTC; cdr3_aa: CASSQVSASGEQFF
cdr3_length: 16; v_call: TRBV19; d_call: TRBD1; clone_size: -; j_call: TRBJ2-3; cdr3_nt: TGTGCCAGTAGTATCAGGGGACAGGGTCGGCCAGATACGCAGTATTTT; cdr3_aa: CASSIRGQGRPDTQYF
cdr3_length: 13; v_call: TRBV5-6; d_call: -; clone_size: -; j_call: TRBJ2-1; cdr3_nt: TGTGCCAGCAGCTTGGCTGAAAACTATGAGCAGTTCTTC; cdr3_aa: CASSLAENYEQFF
cdr3_length: 12; v_call: TRBV7-9; d_call: -; clone_size: -; j_call: TRBJ2-7; cdr3_nt: TGTGCCAGCAGCCCAGAAAGCTACGAGCAGTACTTC; cdr3_aa: CASSPESYEQYF
cdr3_length: 18; v_call: TRBV2; d_call: -; clone_size: -; j_call: TRBJ2-1; cdr3_nt: TGTGCCAGCAGTGGAATGCCCCAGGGCCCCTCTAAGAACAATGAGCAGTTCTTC; cdr3_aa: CASSGMPQGPSKNNEQFF
cdr3_length: 17; v_call: TRBV14; d_call: -; clone_size: -; j_call: TRBJ2-2; cdr3_nt: TGTGCCAGCAGCCAAGATCGGTTCCTCGCGAACACCGGGGAGCTGTTTTTT; cdr3_aa: CASSQDRFLANTGELFF
cdr3_length: 16; v_call: TRBV28; d_call: TRBD1; clone_size: -; j_call: TRBJ2-7; cdr3_nt: TGTGCCAGCAGTCCCTACCGGGACAGGGGCTTGTACGAGCAGTACTTC; cdr3_aa: CASSPYRDRGLYEQYF
cdr3_length: 13; v_call: TRBV2; d_call: TRBD1; clone_size: -; j_call: TRBJ1-1; cdr3_nt: TGTGCCAGCAGGTTAGGGGGCGAGGCTGAAGCTTTCTTT; cdr3_aa: CASRLGGEAEAFF
cdr3_length: 17; v_call: TRBV9; d_call: -; clone_size: -; j_call: TRBJ1-3; cdr3_nt: TGTGCCAGCAGCGTAGATGGGGCCCCTACAACTGGAAACACCATATATTTT; cdr3_aa: CASSVDGAPTTGNTIYF
cdr3_length: 17; v_call: TRBV28; d_call: TRBD2; clone_size: -; j_call: TRBJ2-1; cdr3_nt: TGTGCCAGCAGTGCAGGGACTAGCGGGAGAAAGTACAATGAGCAGTTCTTC; cdr3_aa: CASSAGTSGRKYNEQFF
cdr3_length: 17; v_call: TRBV5-1; d_call: TRBD2; clone_size: once; j_call: TRBJ2-5; cdr3_nt: TGCGCCAGCAGCCGCGGGCGGGGCGGGAGAGGGCAAGAGACCCAGTACTTC; cdr3_aa: CASSRGRGGRGQETQYF
cdr3_length: 15; v_call: TRBV27; d_call: -; clone_size: -; j_call: TRBJ2-7; cdr3_nt: TGTGCCAGCAGTTCGTTAAGTCTAGCGACCTACGAGCAGTACTTC; cdr3_aa: CASSSLSLATYEQYF
cdr3_length: 16; v_call: TRBV7-2; d_call: -; clone_size: -; j_call: TRBJ2-3; cdr3_nt: TGTGCCAGCAGCTCCCTTAGCGGAACTAGCACAGATACGCAGTATTTT; cdr3_aa: CASSSLSGTSTDTQYF
cdr3_length: 15; v_call: TRBV5-4; d_call: TRBD1; clone_size: -; j_call: TRBJ1-1; cdr3_nt: TGTGCCAGCAGCCCCCGGACAGGGCCGAACACTGAAGCTTTCTTT; cdr3_aa: CASSPRTGPNTEAFF
cdr3_length: 14; v_call: TRBV28; d_call: -; clone_size: -; j_call: TRBJ2-3; cdr3_nt: TGTGCCAGCAGTTTACGAGGGTTTTCGGATACGCAGTATTTT; cdr3_aa: CASSLRGFSDTQYF
cdr3_length: 10; v_call: TRBV19; d_call: TRBD1; clone_size: -; j_call: TRBJ1-1; cdr3_nt: TGTGCCATTATGACAGGGCCAGCTTTCTTT; cdr3_aa: CAIMTGPAFF
cdr3_length: 14; v_call: TRBV7-9; d_call: TRBD2; clone_size: -; j_call: TRBJ2-4; cdr3_nt: TGTGCCAGCAGCTTGGTGACTAGCGGGAGTCTCCAGTACTTC; cdr3_aa: CASSLVTSGSLQYF
cdr3_length: 14; v_call: TRBV10-3; d_call: TRBD1; clone_size: -; j_call: TRBJ1-1; cdr3_nt: TGTGCCATCAGTGAGTTACAGGGGGACACTGAAGCTTTCTTT; cdr3_aa: CAISELQGDTEAFF
cdr3_length: 14; v_call: TRBV28; d_call: TRBD1; clone_size: -; j_call: TRBJ1-1; cdr3_nt: TGTGCCAGCAGTCTAGACAGGGGGCACACTGAAGCTTTCTTT; cdr3_aa: CASSLDRGHTEAFF
cdr3_length: 16; v_call: TRBV13; d_call: -; clone_size: -; j_call: TRBJ2-1; cdr3_nt: TGTGCCAGCAGCTTAGCTGGGGGGAGCTCCTACAATGAGCAGTTCTTC; cdr3_aa: CASSLAGGSSYNEQFF
cdr3_length: 16; v_call: TRBV9; d_call: -; clone_size: -; j_call: TRBJ2-3; cdr3_nt: TGTGCCAGCAGCGTAGGTACCGAATGGGCCACAGATACGCAGTATTTT; cdr3_aa: CASSVGTEWATDTQYF
cdr3_length: 14; v_call: TRBV15; d_call: TRBD2; clone_size: -; j_call: TRBJ2-7; cdr3_nt: TGTGCCACCAGCAGTACTAGCGGGATTCGCGAGCAGTACTTC; cdr3_aa: CATSSTSGIREQYF
cdr3_length: 13; v_call: TRBV5-6; d_call: -; clone_size: -; j_call: TRBJ1-4; cdr3_nt: TGTGCCAGCAGCTTGGATCGGGGTGAAAAACTGTTTTTT; cdr3_aa: CASSLDRGEKLFF
cdr3_length: 15; v_call: TRBV28; d_call: -; clone_size: -; j_call: TRBJ2-5; cdr3_nt: TGTGCCAGCAGTTCACAGGCTCTCGGTGAGGAGACCCAGTACTTC; cdr3_aa: CASSSQALGEETQYF
cdr3_length: 16; v_call: TRBV2; d_call: TRBD1; clone_size: once; j_call: TRBJ2-3; cdr3_nt: TGTGCCAGCAGTAGTGGGACAGGGGCTATCACAGATACGCAGTATTTT; cdr3_aa: CASSSGTGAITDTQYF
cdr3_length: 15; v_call: TRBV4-1; d_call: TRBD2; clone_size: -; j_call: TRBJ2-1; cdr3_nt: TGCGCCAGCAGCTCGCGGGAGGCCCCCTACAATGAGCAGTTCTTC; cdr3_aa: CASSSREAPYNEQFF
cdr3_length: 13; v_call: TRBV10-3; d_call: -; clone_size: -; j_call: TRBJ1-4; cdr3_nt: TGTGCCATCAAGGAACAGGTGAATGAAAAACTGTTTTTT; cdr3_aa: CAIKEQVNEKLFF
cdr3_length: 14; v_call: TRBV28; d_call: TRBD1; clone_size: once; j_call: TRBJ1-4; cdr3_nt: TGTGCCAGCAGTTTCCCGGGACAGGATGAAAAACTGTTTTTT; cdr3_aa: CASSFPGQDEKLFF
cdr3_length: 13; v_call: TRBV2; d_call: -; clone_size: few; j_call: TRBJ1-1; cdr3_nt: TGTGCCAGCAGCGAGAGGGTAGCTGCTGAAGCTTTCTTT; cdr3_aa: CASSERVAAEAFF
cdr3_length: 14; v_call: TRBV6-5; d_call: -; clone_size: -; j_call: TRBJ2-7; cdr3_nt: TGTGCCAGCAGTTACGTGGGGGAGGCTTACGAGCAGTACTTC; cdr3_aa: CASSYVGEAYEQYF
cdr3_length: 13; v_call: TRBV10-3; d_call: -; clone_size: -; j_call: TRBJ1-2; cdr3_nt: TGTGCCATCAGTGACGGGATCGTTGACGGCTACACCTTC; cdr3_aa: CAISDGIVDGYTF
cdr3_length: 15; v_call: TRBV25-1; d_call: -; clone_size: -; j_call: TRBJ2-7; cdr3_nt: TGTGCCAGCAGTGCCCATGGGGCCCTTACCTACGAGCAGTACTTC; cdr3_aa: CASSAHGALTYEQYF
cdr3_length: 11; v_call: TRBV20-1; d_call: -; clone_size: -; j_call: TRBJ2-2; cdr3_nt: TGCAGTGCTTACAGGAACGGGGAGCTGTTTTTT; cdr3_aa: CSAYRNGELFF
cdr3_length: 13; v_call: TRBV11-3; d_call: -; clone_size: -; j_call: TRBJ2-1; cdr3_nt: TGTGCCAGCAGCGGGGCCACAAGGGGTGAGCAGTTCTTC; cdr3_aa: CASSGATRGEQFF
cdr3_length: 15; v_call: TRBV6-1; d_call: TRBD2; clone_size: once; j_call: TRBJ2-7; cdr3_nt: TGTGCCAGCCACCCTAGCGGGAGTGGCCCCTACGAGCAGTACTTC; cdr3_aa: CASHPSGSGPYEQYF
cdr3_length: 14; v_call: TRBV6-5; d_call: TRBD1; clone_size: once; j_call: TRBJ2-7; cdr3_nt: TGTGCCAGCAGCCCCGGGACAGGGTTCTACGAGCAGTACTTC; cdr3_aa: CASSPGTGFYEQYF
cdr3_length: 13; v_call: TRBV28; d_call: -; clone_size: -; j_call: TRBJ1-2; cdr3_nt: TGTGCCAGCAGGCCAACAGGGAGGGATGGCTACACCTTC; cdr3_aa: CASRPTGRDGYTF
cdr3_length: 16; v_call: TRBV6-1; d_call: TRBD1; clone_size: -; j_call: TRBJ1-4; cdr3_nt: TGTGCCAGCAGTGAGAGAGAGGGACAGGGAAGTGAAAAACTGTTTTTT; cdr3_aa: CASSEREGQGSEKLFF
cdr3_length: 14; v_call: TRBV5-6; d_call: TRBD1; clone_size: -; j_call: TRBJ2-7; cdr3_nt: TGTGCCAGCAGCCCACAGGGGTCCCTCTACGAGCAGTACTTC; cdr3_aa: CASSPQGSLYEQYF
cdr3_length: 16; v_call: TRBV7-9; d_call: TRBD1; clone_size: -; j_call: TRBJ1-2; cdr3_nt: TGTGCCAGCAGATCAATCAAGAACAGGGGGTTGCGGGGCTACACCTTC; cdr3_aa: CASRSIKNRGLRGYTF
cdr3_length: 16; v_call: TRBV6-5; d_call: TRBD1; clone_size: -; j_call: TRBJ2-7; cdr3_nt: TGTGCCAGCAGTTACCAGAACCGGGGACAGGGAGGGGAGCAGTACTTC; cdr3_aa: CASSYQNRGQGGEQYF
cdr3_length: 12; v_call: TRBV25-1; d_call: -; clone_size: -; j_call: TRBJ2-5; cdr3_nt: TGTGCCAGCAGTGGGCAGGGAGAGACCCAGTACTTC; cdr3_aa: CASSGQGETQYF
cdr3_length: 15; v_call: TRBV14; d_call: -; clone_size: -; j_call: TRBJ2-7; cdr3_nt: TGTGCCAGCAGCCGGGAGGGCAGGGGCGACTACGAGCAGTACTTC; cdr3_aa: CASSREGRGDYEQYF
cdr3_length: 17; v_call: TRBV18; d_call: -; clone_size: -; j_call: TRBJ2-2; cdr3_nt: TGTGCCAGCTCACCACCGTTACTCGTAGTAACTACCGGGGAGCTGTTTTTT; cdr3_aa: CASSPPLLVVTTGELFF
cdr3_length: 19; v_call: TRBV10-1; d_call: TRBD2; clone_size: once; j_call: TRBJ2-4; cdr3_nt: TGCGCCAGCAGTGGGGGACTAGCGGGAAGATCCCTAGCCAAAAACATTCAGTACTTC; cdr3_aa: CASSGGLAGRSLAKNIQYF
cdr3_length: 14; v_call: TRBV7-9; d_call: -; clone_size: -; j_call: TRBJ2-5; cdr3_nt: TGTGCCAGCAGCTTAGTAGCCCCCTGGGAGACCCAGTACTTC; cdr3_aa: CASSLVAPWETQYF